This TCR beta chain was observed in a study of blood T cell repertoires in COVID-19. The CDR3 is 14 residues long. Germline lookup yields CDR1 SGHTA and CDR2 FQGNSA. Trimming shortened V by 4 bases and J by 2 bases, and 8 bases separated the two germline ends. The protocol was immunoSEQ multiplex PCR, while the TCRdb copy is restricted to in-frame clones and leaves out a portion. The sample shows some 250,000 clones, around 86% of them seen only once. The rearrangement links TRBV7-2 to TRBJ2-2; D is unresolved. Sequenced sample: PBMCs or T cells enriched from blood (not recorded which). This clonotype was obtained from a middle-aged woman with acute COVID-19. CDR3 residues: CASSSTPNTGELFF. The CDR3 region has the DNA TGTGCCAGCAGCTCGACTCCCAACACCGGGGAGCTGTTTTTT.